This T cell receptor beta chain originates from a study of T cells in Graves' hyperthyroidism and ophthalmopathy. The CDR3 regions of TCR beta were amplified from RNA transcripts. First-round RT-PCR of the TCR CDR3 relied on the HTBI primer set. TCRdb recomputed calls from the multiplex PCR reads with MiXCR, one row per CDR3 protein. The sample carries 93,000 or so distinct CDR3 sequences, roughly 44% recorded once. Notes on this clonotype: Its antigen is not known.

Across 18 months, stable Graves' hyperthyroidism was marked by no progression to ophthalmopathy. It was uncontrolled infection, other autoimmune disease, pregnancy or lactation that excluded patients. The authors obtained PBMCs from 10 ml of fresh peripheral blood. Germline-derived CDR1 and CDR2 are MNHEY and SVGEGT. Trimming shortened V by 2 bases and J by 4 bases, and 9 bases separated the two germline ends. The CDR3 is made up of 14 amino acids. Findings of the study overall: The model identified upcoming ophthalmopathy a median approximately six months ahead of onset.

The TCR was taken from a man between 35 and 55 years old with Graves' hyperthyroidism. The sample taken for sequencing was blood. This chain links TRBV6-2 or TRBV6-3 with TRBJ1-3; no firm D call. CDR3 sequence reads: CASSYGPKGNTIYF. Written as DNA, the CDR3 is TGTGCCAGCAGTTACGGACCCAAGGGAAACACCATATATTTT.